These 27 T cell receptor beta chains were all obtained from the same sample, sequenced in a study of read filtering for tumor transcriptome and immune sequencing. This library used roughly 400 ng RNA and molecular barcoded adaptors spanning alpha/delta and beta/gamma chains. TCRdb itself ran the reads through MiXCR, one entry per CDR3 protein. This table holds around 140,000 distinct CDR3 sequences, roughly 13% found once. Sequencing was performed on a population of CD138-negative cells sorted from bone marrow. Every receptor here comes from a donor older than 35 with multiple myeloma.

In its sample, this clonotype was seen many times. The V gene is TRBV11-2, the J gene TRBJ1-5; a weak D match, TRBD1 (6 bases). The germline CDR1 and CDR2 sequences are SGHAT and FQNNGV. V dropped 5 bases and J dropped 0 bases, with 11 bases sitting between them. The CDR3 sequence is 15 residues long. CDR3: CASSPGDLSNQPQHF. DNA of the CDR3: TGTGCCAGCAGCCCAGGGGACCTTAGCAATCAGCCCCAGCATTTT. Full variable domain (remainder filled in from reference TRBV11-2 and TRBJ1-5): EAGVAQSPRYKIIEKRQSVAFWCNPISGHATLYWYQQILGQGPKLLIQFQNNGVVDDSQLPKDRFSAERLKGVDSTLKIQPAKLEDSAVYLCASSPGDLSNQPQHFGDGTRLSIL.

This clonotype came up many times. The CDR3 DNA reads TGTGCCAGCAGTCCCGGCCCGAGCGCTTTCTTT. This encodes CASSPGPSAFF. The chain combines TRBV12-3 or TRBV12-4 with TRBJ1-1; no clear D. CDR3 size: 11 residues. Trimming removed 5 bases at V and 11 bases at J, with 12 bases between.

In this sample, this clonotype turned up many times. This CDR3 reads CASSPGTGTSGANVLTF. The CDR3 bases are TGTGCCAGCTCACCCGGGACAGGGACCTCTGGGGCCAACGTCCTGACTTTC. This chain connects TRBV18 to TRBJ2-6; 9 positions agree with TRBD1. With 3 bases clipped from V and 0 bases from J, the junction kept 3 bases outside the gene matches. The CDR3 runs to 17 residues. The V gene's germline CDR1 is KGHSH and CDR2 LQKENI.

This clonotype has ten or more counts. The chain's CDR3 is CASSWGETYEQYF. In DNA, the CDR3 is TGCGCCAGCAGCTGGGGCGAGACCTACGAGCAGTACTTC. The chain recombines TRBV5-1 with TRBJ2-7; TRBD1 is a possible D gene (5 bases). The CDR3 extends over 13 amino acids. V gave up 3 bases and J gave up 2 bases, with 9 bases separating them. CDR1 is SGHRS, CDR2 YFSETQ, per germline.

At least ten counts were recorded for this clonotype. This rearrangement joins TRBV10-3 to TRBJ2-3; no definite D call. The CDR3 has 15 residues. The germline gives CDR1 ENHRY, CDR2 SYGVKD. V was shortened by 6 bases and J by 5 bases, with 18 bases between the two germline ends. CDR3 in amino acids: CAISPPGLSVDTQYF. Written as DNA, the CDR3 is TGTGCCATCAGCCCCCCGGGCCTATCGGTAGATACGCAGTATTTT.

This clonotype was recorded at least ten times. The rearrangement links TRBV4-1 to TRBJ1-5; 8 bases align to TRBD1. The V gene end was trimmed by 4 bases and the J gene end by 4 bases; junction bases not matched to a gene: 6. CDR1 MGHRA and CDR2 YSYEKL come from the germline V gene. There are 15 residues in the CDR3. The CDR3 loop reads CASSPYWTGNQPQHF. The CDR3 nucleotides are TGCGCCAGCAGCCCCTACTGGACAGGGAATCAGCCCCAGCATTTT.

This clonotype was counted many times. This rearrangement joins TRBV6-5 to TRBJ2-1, with D hard to call. This CDR3 has 17 residues. Germline values: CDR1 MNHEY, CDR2 SVGAGI. Trimming took 2 bases from V and 4 from J, leaving 18 bases between them. This CDR3 is CASSYHASAEHYNEQFF. CDR3 sequence (DNA): TGTGCCAGCAGTTACCATGCATCCGCGGAGCATTACAATGAGCAGTTCTTC.

Many counts were recorded for this clonotype. The V and J genes are TRBV5-1 and TRBJ1-1, with D unclear. V was pared by 3 bases and J by 1 base, with 13 bases between. The CDR3 totals 15 residues. Germline V gene lookup returns CDR1 SGHRS and CDR2 YFSETQ. In DNA, the CDR3 is TGCGCCAGCAGCTCCTTATCTTACAAGAACACTGAAGCTTTCTTT. This codes for CASSSLSYKNTEAFF.

This clonotype occurred many times. The V call is TRBV5-1, the J call TRBJ2-7, with 7 bases identical to TRBD1. J gave up 0 bases and V 4 bases, and 4 bases lay outside the gene matches. The CDR3 is 14 residues long. Germline CDR1 and CDR2: SGHRS and YFSETQ. CDR3 in DNA: TGCGCCAGCAGCCTGACAGGGCTCTCCTACGAGCAGTACTTC. It translates to CASSLTGLSYEQYF.

This clonotype has ten or more counts. V usage is TRBV12-3 or TRBV12-4 and J usage is TRBJ2-5, with 13 bases matching TRBD2. The CDR3 spans 16 residues. The junction had 8 bases not matched to a gene; V was cut back by 0 bases and J by 10 bases. The CDR3 bases are TGTGCCAGCAGTTTAGCGACTAGCGGGAGGAACCTGATCCAGTACTTC. Its translation is CASSLATSGRNLIQYF.

A remark on this clonotype: A much larger clonotype is one base distant, so this may be a read error. The V gene is TRBV12-3 or TRBV12-4, the J gene TRBJ2-2; no reliable D call. The V end lost 11 bases, the J end lost 5 bases, and 12 bases lay between the germline ends. CDR3 length equals 12 residues. The CDR3 here is CAGIPPTGELFF. For the CDR3, the DNA is TGTGCCGGCATTCCCCCAACCGGGGAGCTGTTTTTT.

This clonotype was picked up many times. V is TRBV5-4 and J is TRBJ1-2; 7 bases fit TRBD1. CDR1 is SGHNT and CDR2 is YYREEE in the germline V gene (reference sequence). After removal of 3 bases from V and 7 bases from J, the junction contained 3 bases not matched to a gene. The CDR3 totals 12 residues. The CDR3 nucleotides are TGTGCCAGCAGCTCCGGGACAGCTGGCTACACCTTC. This sequence encodes CASSSGTAGYTF.

This clonotype was detected ten times or more. This chain uses TRBV11-1 with TRBJ1-5; no clear D. V shed 5 bases and J shed 5 bases, with 13 bases lying between them. From germline, CDR1 is SGHAT and CDR2 FQDESV (reference sequence). This CDR3 has 14 residues. The CDR3 spells CASSQGPSDQPQHF. CDR3 DNA: TGTGCCAGCAGCCAAGGTCCGTCGGATCAGCCCCAGCATTTT.

This clonotype was recorded at least ten times. V gene TRBV20-1 combines with J gene TRBJ2-1; D unclear. Trimming stripped 5 bases from V and 5 bases from J, with 7 bases between. The CDR3 has 11 amino acids. The germline CDR1 and CDR2 sequences are DFQATT and SNEGSKA (reference sequence). CDR3 nucleotide sequence: TGCAGTGCTGGACCAGACAATGAGCAGTTCTTC. It specifies CSAGPDNEQFF.

This clonotype appeared many times. V is TRBV5-1 and J is TRBJ2-5; 10 positions agree with TRBD2. The CDR3 runs to 18 residues. Germline V gene data show CDR1 as SGHRS and CDR2 as YFSETQ. V lost 4 bases, J lost 2 bases, and 14 bases stayed unmatched. CDR3 sequence: CASSPSGLAGVGQETQYF. The CDR3 bases are TGCGCCAGCAGCCCCTCCGGGCTAGCGGGAGTTGGGCAAGAGACCCAGTACTTC.

This clonotype has just a few counts. The rearrangement joins TRBV4-1 to TRBJ1-1; D not certain. Trimming took off 4 bases at V and 0 bases at J, with 12 bases between the two ends. From germline, CDR1 is MGHRA and CDR2 YSYEKL. This CDR3 is built from 15 residues. As DNA, the CDR3 is TGCGCCAGCAGCCCGAGTCCAGGCTTGAACACTGAAGCTTTCTTT. Protein sequence: CASSPSPGLNTEAFF.

This clonotype was picked up a small number of times. The CDR3 sequence is CASSPAGTPGVEQYF. The CDR3 DNA reads TGTGCCAGCTCTCCCGCCGGGACGCCGGGTGTCGAGCAGTACTTC. The genes are TRBV18 and TRBJ2-7; the D call may be TRBD1 or TRBD2 (5 bases each). The CDR3 sequence is 15 residues long. Germline loops: CDR1 KGHSH, CDR2 LQKENI. Deletions cut 6 bases from V and 6 bases from J, with 21 bases between.

This clonotype has ten or more counts. Written as DNA, the CDR3 is TGTGCCAGCAGTTTGGGGACTCCATACGAGCAGTACTTC. The encoded protein is CASSLGTPYEQYF. The chain uses TRBV12-3 or TRBV12-4 and TRBJ2-7, with D tentatively TRBD2 (6 bases). CDR3 size: 13 residues. The V end lost 3 bases, the J end lost 4 bases, and 10 bases lay between the germline ends.

This clonotype appeared many times. This chain links TRBV6-2 or TRBV6-3 with TRBJ1-1; 7 bases are a match to TRBD1. V lost 5 bases to trimming and J lost 5 bases; unmatched junction nucleotides: 11. The CDR3 spans 15 residues. The V gene's germline CDR1 is MNHEY and CDR2 SVGEGT. CDR3 residues: CASSRLSDRVTEAFF. As DNA, the CDR3 is TGTGCCAGCAGTCGCCTTAGCGACAGGGTTACTGAAGCTTTCTTT.

The V gene is TRBV11-3, the J gene TRBJ2-2, with 7 bases lining up with TRBD2. The CDR3 is made up of 15 amino acids. The junction had 7 bases not matched to a gene; V was cut back by 3 bases and J by 6 bases. Germline CDR1 and CDR2: SGHNT and YENEEA. CDR3 sequence: CASSFGAGDSGELFF. The CDR3 region has the DNA TGTGCCAGCAGCTTTGGCGCGGGAGACTCCGGGGAGCTGTTTTTT.

This clonotype was seen ten or more times. This CDR3 is CASSEGVRPRGHEQYF. CDR3 sequence (DNA): TGTGCCAGCAGTGAAGGGGTGCGGCCTAGAGGGCACGAGCAGTACTTC. V and J are TRBV6-1 and TRBJ2-7; a possible D gene is TRBD2 (5 bases). The CDR3 is 16 residues long. The V gene's germline CDR1 is MNHNS and CDR2 SASEGT. V dropped 1 base and J dropped 5 bases, with 18 bases sitting between them.

The V and J genes are TRBV7-8 and TRBJ2-7; TRBD2 matches at 10 bases. Germline CDR1 reads SGHVS; CDR2 reads FQNEAQ. The CDR3 loop spans 16 amino acids. V was clipped by 1 base and J by 6 bases; unmatched bases: 9. The CDR3 protein is CASSLVGLAGAVEQYF. Written as DNA, the CDR3 is TGTGCCAGCAGCTTAGTAGGCCTAGCGGGAGCAGTCGAGCAGTACTTC.

This clonotype was recorded at least ten times. The chain uses TRBV5-1 and TRBJ2-7; 9 bases match TRBD1. Germline CDR1 and CDR2: SGHRS and YFSETQ. There are 14 residues in the CDR3. V dropped 4 bases and J dropped 5; count of bases not matched to a gene: 7. The CDR3 reads CASSRGQGFHEQYF. CDR3 DNA sequence: TGCGCCAGCAGCAGGGGACAGGGATTCCACGAGCAGTACTTC.

This chain uses TRBV12-3 or TRBV12-4 with TRBJ1-5; 10 bases line up with TRBD1. The CDR3 is made up of 15 amino acids. Trimming at V came to 4 bases and at J to 5 bases, leaving 5 bases not matched to a gene. Here the CDR3 DNA reads TGTGCCAGCAGTTCCGGACAGGGGGTATATCAGCCCCAGCATTTT. Protein sequence: CASSSGQGVYQPQHF.

This clonotype was counted ten times or more. The chain links TRBV7-8 to TRBJ2-7, with a weak D call TRBD2 (7 bases). Germline-derived CDR1 and CDR2 are SGHVS and FQNEAQ. The CDR3 runs 15 residues. V lost 1 base to trimming and J lost 0 bases, with 10 bases between them. CDR3 residues: CASSLGGGSSYEQYF. CDR3 in DNA: TGTGCCAGCAGCTTAGGGGGGGGCAGCTCCTACGAGCAGTACTTC.

In this sample, this clonotype turned up many times. This rearrangement joins TRBV7-9 to TRBJ1-5; 10 nucleotides agree with TRBD1. The germline gives CDR1 SEHNR, CDR2 FQNEAQ (reference sequence). The CDR3 has 17 residues. The V segment lost 0 bases and the J segment 2 bases; nucleotides outside the gene matches: 4. CDR3 nucleotides: TGTGCCAGCAGCTTAGCGACAGGGGGCTCAGGCAATCAGCCCCAGCATTTT. Protein: CASSLATGGSGNQPQHF. The full variable domain, with the rest looked up from reference TRBV7-9 and TRBJ1-5, is DTGVSQNPRHKITKRGQNVTFRCDPISEHNRLYWYRQTLGQGPEFLTYFQNEAQLEKSRLLSDRFSAERPKGSFSTLEIQRTEQGDSAMYLCASSLATGGSGNQPQHFGDGTRLSIL.

This clonotype was picked up many times. The chain is built from TRBV2 and TRBJ2-5; D is uncertain. V was shortened by 5 bases and J by 3 bases, with 10 bases between the two germline ends. The CDR3 length is 13 residues. CDR1 is SNHLY, CDR2 FYNNEI, per germline. The CDR3: CASSWGGEETQYF. CDR3 DNA: TGTGCCAGCAGTTGGGGTGGCGAAGAGACCCAGTACTTC.